This T cell receptor (beta chain) was identified during a study of shared clonotypes between healthy human individuals. Study in general: CD4 naive and memory got three plates each, CD8 naive two, CD8 memory one.

A remark on this clone: Its target is unknown.

Sequencing was at deep level. Every subset had its genomic DNA shared out evenly among several immunoSEQ plates. Sequencing was performed with immunoSEQ multiplex PCR; in TCRdb, only in-frame clones are kept and a portion is missing. The sample includes around 2.3 million clones, around 95% of them seen just once. Study-wide points: Clonotypes that were shared across a handful of donors made up around 5.5% of naive CD4 clonotypes.

The sample was naive CD4+ T cells sorted from blood. Subset described: CD45RA+ positively selected. The clonotype comes from a man aged 18-30 years in good health.

CDR3 DNA: TGCGCCAGCAGCTTGGCCGACCGAAGGAACACTGAAGCTTTCTTT. Amino acid sequence: CASSLADRRNTEAFF. This chain links TRBV5-1 with TRBJ1-1; D ambiguous. CDR1 SGHRS and CDR2 YFSETQ come from the germline V gene. The CDR3 has 15 amino acids. The ends were cut back, 0 bases at V and 1 base at J, with 10 bases in the middle.